This TCR beta chain was found in a study of T cell repertoires in urothelial bladder cancer. Turning to the study itself: Of more than 9 resected lesions, a few were cT2 or greater. Points from the study as a whole: Infiltrating lymphocytes: median about 2.1% in carcinoma versus approximately 13% in benign specimens. Up to roughly 17% of carcinoma infiltrating lymphocytes belonged to one T-cell clone. Median T cells were approximately 5,500 in carcinoma and just over 25,000 in benign specimens.

TCRdb keeps only in-frame clones here, not all; method: immunoSEQ multiplex PCR. The sample has fewer than 15,000 clones; roughly two thirds are singletons. The CDR3 sequence is 12 residues long. Per the germline V gene, CDR1 is MNHEY and CDR2 is SVGAGI. The V end was cut by 7 bases, the J end by 3 bases, with 8 bases between. Note on this clone: Its antigen remains unknown.

The origin of this receptor is a human donor with urothelial carcinoma. Sequenced material: tumor-infiltrating cells from bladder cancer. The V gene is TRBV6-5, the J gene TRBJ2-3; D unclear. In DNA, the CDR3 is TGTGCCAGCATTGGGCGGACAGATACGCAGTATTTT. Its translation: CASIGRTDTQYF.